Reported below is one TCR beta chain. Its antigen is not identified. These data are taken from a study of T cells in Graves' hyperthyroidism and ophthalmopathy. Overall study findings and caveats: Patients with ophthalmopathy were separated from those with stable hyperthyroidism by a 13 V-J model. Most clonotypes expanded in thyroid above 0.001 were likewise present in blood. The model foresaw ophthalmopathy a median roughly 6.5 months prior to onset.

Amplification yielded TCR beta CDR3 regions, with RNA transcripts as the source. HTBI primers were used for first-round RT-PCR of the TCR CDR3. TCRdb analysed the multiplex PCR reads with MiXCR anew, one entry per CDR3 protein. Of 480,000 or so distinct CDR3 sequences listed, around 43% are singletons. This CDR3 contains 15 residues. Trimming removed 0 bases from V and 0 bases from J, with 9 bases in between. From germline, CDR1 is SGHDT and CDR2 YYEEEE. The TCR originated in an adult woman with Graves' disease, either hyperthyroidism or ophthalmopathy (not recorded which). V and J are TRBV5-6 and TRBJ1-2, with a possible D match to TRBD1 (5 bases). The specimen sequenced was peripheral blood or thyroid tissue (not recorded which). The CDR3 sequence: CASSLEGLANYGYTF. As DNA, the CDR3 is TGTGCCAGCAGCTTGGAGGGGTTAGCTAACTATGGCTACACCTTC.